Shown below are 26 T cell receptor beta chains from a single sample sequenced in a study of blood T cell repertoires in COVID-19. Assay used: immunoSEQ multiplex PCR; TCRdb lists only in-frame clones, some missing. Here the sample spans approximately 200,000 clones, 85% to 90% being singletons. Sequenced sample: peripheral blood. Receptors originate from a woman aged 25 to 45 with active or convalescent COVID-19.

This clone occurred once. The chain combines TRBV30 with TRBJ1-6, with 10 bases lining up with TRBD1. V gave up 1 base and J gave up 13 bases; unmatched junction bases: 7. This CDR3 spans 14 amino acids. CDR1 GTSNPN and CDR2 SVGIG come from the germline V gene (reference sequence). The CDR3 sequence is CAWSAGQGDWPLHF. The CDR3 nucleotides read TGTGCCTGGAGTGCCGGACAGGGGGATTGGCCCCTCCACTTT.

The chain has TRBV27 and TRBJ1-5; 9 bases agree with TRBD1. This CDR3 comprises 17 residues. V shed 3 bases and J 0 bases; nucleotides not matched to a gene: 6. Germline V gene lookup returns CDR1 MNHEY and CDR2 SMNVEV (reference sequence). CDR3 sequence (DNA): TGTGCCAGCAGTTTGGACAGGGGCTCCTATAGCAATCAGCCCCAGCATTTT. Protein: CASSLDRGSYSNQPQHF.

CDR3 loop: CASSGAHSGNTIYF. CDR3 coding DNA: TGTGCCAGCAGCGGGGCACACTCTGGAAACACCATATATTTT. This chain connects TRBV9 to TRBJ1-3; no clear D gene. V was cut by 3 bases and J by 0 bases, with 7 bases left in between. In germline, CDR1 is SGDLS, CDR2 YYNGEE. The CDR3 runs 14 residues.

A single count supports this clone. The chain employs TRBV19 and TRBJ1-5; D call uncertain. The V gene lost 7 bases and the J gene lost 4 bases, with 14 bases spanning the gap. The germline V gene has CDR1 LNHDA and CDR2 SQIVND (reference sequence). The CDR3 runs to 14 residues. The CDR3: CASTTTASNQPQHF. The CDR3 coding sequence is TGTGCCAGTACCACTACCGCGTCTAATCAGCCCCAGCATTTT. The variable domain in full, with the rest retrieved from reference TRBV19 and TRBJ1-5, is DGGITQSPKYLFRKEGQNVTLSCEQNLNHDAMYWYRQDPGQGLRLIYYSQIVNDFQKGDIAEGYSVSREKKESFPLTVTSAQKNPTAFYLCASTTTASNQPQHFGDGTRLSIL.

The chain joins TRBV7-9 to TRBJ1-1; tentative D call: TRBD1 (6 bases). V lost 5 bases and J 7 bases, leaving 8 bases between the germline ends. The germline V gene encodes CDR1 SEHNR and CDR2 FQNEAQ (reference sequence). The CDR3 covers 11 residues. CDR3 loop: CASSPRGEAFF. The CDR3 DNA reads as TGTGCCAGCAGCCCCAGGGGTGAAGCTTTCTTT.

The chain is built from TRBV11-1 and TRBJ2-7; tentatively, D is TRBD2 (6 bases). Per germline, CDR1 SGHAT and CDR2 FQDESV (reference sequence). The V end lost 2 bases, the J end lost 0 bases, and 14 bases lay between the germline ends. The CDR3 is 16 amino acids. The CDR3 spells CASSLYPQGGSYEQYF. The CDR3 DNA sequence: TGTGCCAGCAGCTTATATCCGCAGGGAGGCTCCTACGAGCAGTACTTC. Drawing the rest from reference TRBV11-1 and TRBJ2-7, the complete variable domain is EAEVAQSPRYKITEKSQAVAFWCDPISGHATLYWYRQILGQGPELLVQFQDESVVDDSQLPKDRFSAERLKGVDSTLKIQPAELGDSAMYLCASSLYPQGGSYEQYFGPGTRLTVT.

The rearrangement uses TRBV2 and TRBJ1-2; 8 bases line up with TRBD1. The CDR3 runs to 17 residues. Germline loops: CDR1 SNHLY, CDR2 FYNNEI. Trimming at V came to 2 bases and at J to 0 bases, leaving 8 bases not matched to a gene. The CDR3 nucleotides are TGTGCCAGCAGTGAATCGACAGGGGCAGAAGCTAACTATGGCTACACCTTC. This codes for CASSESTGAEANYGYTF.

CDR3 DNA: TGCGCCAGCAGCCATCATTCAGCGGGGGCGGACCAAGAGACCCAGTACTTC. This translates into CASSHHSAGADQETQYF. The chain joins TRBV4-1 to TRBJ2-5; 8 bases map to TRBD2. This CDR3 is 17 amino acids long. CDR1 and CDR2 (germline): MGHRA, YSYEKL. Trimming at V came to 3 bases and at J to 0 bases, leaving 9 bases not matched to a gene.

In its sample, this clone was seen once. This CDR3 reads CASSLDFRGRGDEQYF. The CDR3 DNA reads as TGTGCCAGCAGCTTAGATTTTAGGGGGCGCGGAGACGAGCAGTACTTC. This chain links TRBV7-9 with TRBJ2-7; 7 bases match TRBD1. The CDR3 is 16 residues long. CDR1 and CDR2 from the germline V gene are SEHNR and FQNEAQ (reference sequence). The J segment lost 5 bases and the V segment lost 1 base, leaving 11 bases of the junction unmatched.

This chain connects TRBV6-5 to TRBJ2-5; D gene ambiguous. The CDR3 has 10 residues. Per the germline V gene, CDR1 is MNHEY and CDR2 is SVGAGI. Between the trimmed V and J ends, which lost 8 bases and 4 bases, there was a span of 5 bases. CDR3 in amino acids: CASSRETQYF. CDR3 nucleotides: TGTGCCAGCTCTCGAGAGACCCAGTACTTC.

This rearrangement joins TRBV28 to TRBJ2-2; tentative D call: TRBD2 (5 bases). Germline loops: CDR1 MDHEN, CDR2 SYDVKM. The CDR3 consists of 14 residues. With 6 bases removed from V and 7 bases from J, the gap between germline ends came to 15 bases. In DNA form, the CDR3 reads TGTGCCAGCAGACCTAGCCTCGGGGTCGGGGAGCTGTTTTTT. Its protein is CASRPSLGVGELFF. The full variable domain, its missing parts supplied by reference TRBV28 and TRBJ2-2, is DVKVTQSSRYLVKRTGEKVFLECVQDMDHENMFWYRQDPGLGLRLIYFSYDVKMKEKGDIPEGYSVSREKKERFSLILESASTNQTSMYLCASRPSLGVGELFFGEGSRLTVL.

The chain recombines TRBV27 with TRBJ1-2, with D possibly matching TRBD1 (6 bases). With 6 bases removed from V and 6 bases from J, the gap between germline ends came to 11 bases. Germline lookup yields CDR1 MNHEY and CDR2 SMNVEV (reference sequence). This CDR3 spans 12 amino acids. The CDR3 here is CASSTQGNGYTF. DNA for the CDR3: TGTGCCAGCAGCACACAGGGAAATGGCTACACCTTC.

The V and J genes are TRBV27 and TRBJ1-2, with TRBD1 as a possible D gene (6 bases). V was pared by 5 bases and J by 1 base, with 14 bases between. The CDR3 loop spans 15 amino acids. Germline V gene data show CDR1 as MNHEY and CDR2 as SMNVEV (reference sequence). The CDR3 is CASSLGQSHNYGYTF. CDR3 coding DNA: TGTGCCAGCAGTCTCGGACAGTCCCATAACTATGGCTACACCTTC.

V is TRBV9 and J is TRBJ2-5; 7 bases map to TRBD2. Germline CDR1 is SGDLS and CDR2 is YYNGEE. V lost 5 bases, J lost 1 base, and 5 bases stayed unmatched. The CDR3 sequence is 14 residues long. The CDR3 spells CASSAGDIQETQYF. DNA of the CDR3: TGTGCCAGCAGTGCGGGGGATATCCAAGAGACCCAGTACTTC.

The chain employs TRBV11-3 and TRBJ1-2; the D gene is possibly TRBD1 (6 bases). This CDR3 comprises 14 residues. Trimming removed 4 bases from V and 3 bases from J, with 12 bases in between. Germline V gene lookup returns CDR1 SGHNT and CDR2 YENEEA. The CDR3 region is CASSSRTVDYGYTF. CDR3 sequence (DNA): TGTGCCAGCAGCTCACGGACAGTTGACTATGGCTACACCTTC.

The CDR3 loop reads CASRIGLAGDYEQYF. CDR3 in DNA: TGTGCCAGCAGGATAGGACTAGCGGGGGATTACGAGCAGTACTTC. The chain links TRBV6-5 to TRBJ2-7; 13 nucleotides line up with TRBD2. J lost 4 bases, V lost 6 bases, and 6 bases had no gene match. The CDR3 totals 15 residues. Germline loops: CDR1 MNHEY, CDR2 SVGAGI.

The V call is TRBV19, the J call TRBJ2-2; the match to TRBD2 covers 10 bases. The ends lost 6 bases at V and 4 bases at J; junction bases unmatched: 11. This CDR3 is 17 amino acids long. Germline-derived CDR1 and CDR2 are LNHDA and SQIVND (reference sequence). CDR3 DNA: TGTGCCAGTAGCCGGCCCCCTAGCGGGGGTGGCACCGGGGAGCTGTTTTTT. Translation gives CASSRPPSGGGTGELFF.

The V call is TRBV19, the J call TRBJ2-7; 9 nucleotides line up with TRBD1. Unmatched junction bases numbered 7, after V lost 9 bases and J lost 1 base. Germline CDR1 LNHDA, CDR2 SQIVND (reference sequence). The CDR3 is made up of 14 amino acids. DNA of the CDR3: TGTGCCAGCTCCGGGACAGGGTCGTCCTACGAGCAGTACTTC. It translates to CASSGTGSSYEQYF.

The chain employs TRBV30 and TRBJ1-1; 7 bases align to TRBD1. The germline gives CDR1 GTSNPN, CDR2 SVGIG (reference sequence). The CDR3 runs to 14 residues. After removal of 2 bases from V and 1 base from J, the junction contained 4 bases not matched to a gene. The CDR3, as DNA: TGTGCCTGGAGTACCAGACAGGGGAACACTGAAGCTTTCTTT. Its protein is CAWSTRQGNTEAFF.

The V gene is TRBV6-6, the J gene TRBJ2-5, with 7 bases matching TRBD1. The CDR3 is made up of 15 amino acids. Germline assignment: CDR1 MNHNY and CDR2 SVGAGI (reference sequence). The J segment lost 4 bases and the V segment lost 5 bases, leaving 10 bases of the junction unmatched. The CDR3 region is CASSRNRGEGETQYF. CDR3 DNA: TGTGCCAGCAGTCGGAACAGGGGAGAGGGAGAGACCCAGTACTTC.

The gene calls are TRBV30 and TRBJ1-5; 8 bases are shared with TRBD1. Unmatched junction bases numbered 12, after V lost 3 bases and J lost 2 bases. The germline V gene has CDR1 GTSNPN and CDR2 SVGIG (reference sequence). The CDR3 totals 17 residues. CDR3 sequence: CAWSMRAGGQGNQPQHF. CDR3 nucleotides: TGTGCCTGGAGCATGCGGGCAGGGGGCCAGGGCAATCAGCCCCAGCATTTT.

The chain has TRBV5-4 and TRBJ2-1; 9 bases line up with TRBD1. Germline V lookup: CDR1 SGHNT, CDR2 YYREEE (reference sequence). The CDR3 extends over 16 amino acids. The junction had 4 bases not matched to a gene; V was cut back by 0 bases and J by 3 bases. The CDR3 here is CASSLEDRGFYNEQFF. CDR3 sequence (DNA): TGTGCCAGCAGCTTGGAGGACAGGGGATTCTACAATGAGCAGTTCTTC. Full variable domain (missing parts from reference TRBV5-4 and TRBJ2-1): ETGVTQSPTHLIKTRGQQVTLRCSSQSGHNTVSWYQQALGQGPQFIFQYYREEENGRGNFPPRFSGLQFPNYSSELNVNALELDDSALYLCASSLEDRGFYNEQFFGPGTRLTVL.

The chain couples TRBV7-9 to TRBJ1-2; 8 bases agree with TRBD1. The V gene end was trimmed by 1 base and the J gene end by 8 bases; junction bases not matched to a gene: 12. The germline CDR1 and CDR2 sequences are SEHNR and FQNEAQ (reference sequence). The CDR3 has 16 residues. CDR3 sequence reads: CASSLEWGQGAGGYTF. CDR3 bases: TGTGCCAGCAGCTTAGAGTGGGGCCAGGGGGCCGGCGGCTACACCTTC. Filled out from reference TRBV7-9 and TRBJ1-2, the complete variable domain reads DTGVSQNPRHKITKRGQNVTFRCDPISEHNRLYWYRQTLGQGPEFLTYFQNEAQLEKSRLLSDRFSAERPKGSFSTLEIQRTEQGDSAMYLCASSLEWGQGAGGYTFGSGTRLTVV.

The chain couples TRBV6-4 to TRBJ2-7; the D gene is possibly TRBD2 (6 bases). From germline, CDR1 is MRHNA and CDR2 SNTAGT. The CDR3 loop spans 14 amino acids. Trimming pared 4 bases from V and 5 bases from J, leaving 15 bases between. CDR3 sequence (DNA): TGTGCCAGCAGTGCCGGAGGGGACGGGGACGAGCAGTACTTC. It is translated as CASSAGGDGDEQYF.

This clone was picked up one time. The chain has TRBV19 and TRBJ1-5; TRBD1 matches 7 bases. V gave up 2 bases and J gave up 1 base; unmatched junction bases: 5. Germline loops: CDR1 LNHDA, CDR2 SQIVND (reference sequence). CDR3 size: 16 residues. DNA for the CDR3: TGTGCCAGTAGTATAACGACAGGGATGAGCAATCAGCCCCAGCATTTT. Protein product: CASSITTGMSNQPQHF. The complete variable domain, with remaining parts taken from reference TRBV19 and TRBJ1-5, reads DGGITQSPKYLFRKEGQNVTLSCEQNLNHDAMYWYRQDPGQGLRLIYYSQIVNDFQKGDIAEGYSVSREKKESFPLTVTSAQKNPTAFYLCASSITTGMSNQPQHFGDGTRLSIL.

The chain combines TRBV18 with TRBJ2-1; TRBD2 might be the D (5 bases). V lost 3 bases and J lost 6, with 12 bases in between. This CDR3 is 14 amino acids long. CDR1 is KGHSH and CDR2 is LQKENI in the germline V gene. Here the CDR3 DNA reads TGTGCCAGCTCACCTCCCGGGGTCGGCAATGAGCAGTTCTTC. Translating gives CASSPPGVGNEQFF. Full variable domain (missing parts from reference TRBV18 and TRBJ2-1): NAGVMQNPRHLVRRRGQEARLRCSPMKGHSHVYWYRQLPEEGLKFMVYLQKENIIDESGMPKERFSAEFPKEGPSILRIQQVVRGDSAAYFCASSPPGVGNEQFFGPGTRLTVL.